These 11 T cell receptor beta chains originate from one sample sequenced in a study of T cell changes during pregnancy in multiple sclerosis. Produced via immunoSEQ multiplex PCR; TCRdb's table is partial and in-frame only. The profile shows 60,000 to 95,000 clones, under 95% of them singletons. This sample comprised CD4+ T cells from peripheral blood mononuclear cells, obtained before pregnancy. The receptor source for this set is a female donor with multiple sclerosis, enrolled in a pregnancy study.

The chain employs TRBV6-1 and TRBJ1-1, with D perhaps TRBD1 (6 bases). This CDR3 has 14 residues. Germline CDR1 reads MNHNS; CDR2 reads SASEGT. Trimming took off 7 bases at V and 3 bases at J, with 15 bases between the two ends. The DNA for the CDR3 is TGTGCCAGCAAAACCGGACAGTTCCACACTGAAGCTTTCTTT. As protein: CASKTGQFHTEAFF.

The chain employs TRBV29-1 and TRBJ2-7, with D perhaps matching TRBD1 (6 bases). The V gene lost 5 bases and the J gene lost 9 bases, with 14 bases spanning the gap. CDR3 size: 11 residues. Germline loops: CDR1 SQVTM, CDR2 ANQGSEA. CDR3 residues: CSVSGVGAQYF. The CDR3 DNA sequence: TGCAGCGTTTCAGGGGTCGGAGCGCAGTACTTC.

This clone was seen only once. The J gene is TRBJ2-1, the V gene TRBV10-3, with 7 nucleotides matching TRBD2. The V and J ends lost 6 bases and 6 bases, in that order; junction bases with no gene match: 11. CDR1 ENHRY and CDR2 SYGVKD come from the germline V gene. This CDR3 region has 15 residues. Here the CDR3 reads CAISPGGRGGNEQFF. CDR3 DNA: TGTGCCATCAGCCCGGGGGGACGGGGAGGCAATGAGCAGTTCTTC.

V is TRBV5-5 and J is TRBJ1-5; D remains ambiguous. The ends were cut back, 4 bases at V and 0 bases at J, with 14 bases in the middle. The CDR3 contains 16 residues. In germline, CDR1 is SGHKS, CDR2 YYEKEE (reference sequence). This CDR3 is CASSRYSGGSNQPQHF. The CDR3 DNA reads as TGTGCCAGCAGCCGATATTCGGGTGGTAGCAATCAGCCCCAGCATTTT.

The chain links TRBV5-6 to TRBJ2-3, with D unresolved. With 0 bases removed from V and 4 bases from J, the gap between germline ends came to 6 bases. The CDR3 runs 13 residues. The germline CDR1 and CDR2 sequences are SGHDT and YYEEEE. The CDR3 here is CASSLVSADTQYF. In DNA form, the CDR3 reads TGTGCCAGCAGCTTGGTTTCCGCAGATACGCAGTATTTT.

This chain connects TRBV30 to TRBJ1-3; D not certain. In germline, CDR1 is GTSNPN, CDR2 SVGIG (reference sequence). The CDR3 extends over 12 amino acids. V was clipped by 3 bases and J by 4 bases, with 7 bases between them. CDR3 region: CAWRQPGNTIYF. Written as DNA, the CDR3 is TGTGCCTGGAGACAGCCGGGAAACACCATATATTTT. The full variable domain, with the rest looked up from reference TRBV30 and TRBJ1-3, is SQTIHQWPATLVQPVGSPLSLECTVEGTSNPNLYWYRQAAGRGLQLLFYSVGIGQISSEVPQNLSASRPQDRQFILSSKKLLLSDSGFYLCAWRQPGNTIYFGEGSWLTVV.

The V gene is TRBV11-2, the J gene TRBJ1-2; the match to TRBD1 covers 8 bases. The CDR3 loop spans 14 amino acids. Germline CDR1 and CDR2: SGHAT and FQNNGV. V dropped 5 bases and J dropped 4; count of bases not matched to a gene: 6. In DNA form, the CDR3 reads TGTGCCAGCAGCCCTGACAGGGGCCCCTATGGCTACACCTTC. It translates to CASSPDRGPYGYTF.

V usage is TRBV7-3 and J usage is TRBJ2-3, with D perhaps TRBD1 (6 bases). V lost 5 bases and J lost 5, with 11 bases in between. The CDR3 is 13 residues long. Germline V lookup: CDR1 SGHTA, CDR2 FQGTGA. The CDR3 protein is CASSPGRGDTQYF. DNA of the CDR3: TGTGCCAGCAGCCCCGGCAGGGGAGATACGCAGTATTTT.

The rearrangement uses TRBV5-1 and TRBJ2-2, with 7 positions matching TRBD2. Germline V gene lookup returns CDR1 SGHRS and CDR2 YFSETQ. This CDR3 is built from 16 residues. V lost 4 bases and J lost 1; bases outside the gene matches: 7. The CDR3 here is CASSPGGGVNTGELFF. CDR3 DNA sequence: TGCGCCAGCAGCCCGGGAGGAGGGGTGAACACCGGGGAGCTGTTTTTT.

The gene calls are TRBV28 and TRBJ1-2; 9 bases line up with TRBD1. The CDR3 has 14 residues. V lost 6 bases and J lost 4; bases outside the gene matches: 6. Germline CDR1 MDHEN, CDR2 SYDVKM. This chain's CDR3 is CASRPGQGLYGYTF. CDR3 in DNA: TGTGCCAGCAGACCGGGACAGGGTCTCTATGGCTACACCTTC.

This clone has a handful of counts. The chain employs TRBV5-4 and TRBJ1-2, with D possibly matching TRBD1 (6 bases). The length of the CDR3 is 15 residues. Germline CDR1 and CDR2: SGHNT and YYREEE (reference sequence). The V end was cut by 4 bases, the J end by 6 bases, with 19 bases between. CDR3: CASSQAGQRGDGYTF. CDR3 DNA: TGTGCCAGCAGCCAGGCTGGACAGAGGGGCGATGGCTACACCTTC.